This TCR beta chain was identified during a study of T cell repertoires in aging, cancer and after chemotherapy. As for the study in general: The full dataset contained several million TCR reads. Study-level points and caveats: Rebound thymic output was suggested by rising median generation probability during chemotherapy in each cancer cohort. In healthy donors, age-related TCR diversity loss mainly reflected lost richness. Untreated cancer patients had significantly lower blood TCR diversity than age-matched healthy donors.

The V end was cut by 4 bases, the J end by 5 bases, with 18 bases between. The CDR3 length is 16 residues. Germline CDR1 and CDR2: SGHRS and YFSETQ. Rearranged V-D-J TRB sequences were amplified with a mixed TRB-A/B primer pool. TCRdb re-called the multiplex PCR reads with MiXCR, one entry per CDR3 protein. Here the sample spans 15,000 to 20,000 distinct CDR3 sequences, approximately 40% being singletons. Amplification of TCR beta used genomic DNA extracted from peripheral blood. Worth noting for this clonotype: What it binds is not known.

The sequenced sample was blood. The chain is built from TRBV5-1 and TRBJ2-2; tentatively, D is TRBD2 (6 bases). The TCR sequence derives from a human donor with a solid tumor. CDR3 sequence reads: CASSPAGGKRTGELFF. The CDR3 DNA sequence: TGCGCCAGCAGCCCCGCCGGGGGTAAGAGAACCGGGGAGCTGTTTTTT. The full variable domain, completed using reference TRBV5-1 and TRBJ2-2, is KAGVTQTPRYLIKTRGQQVTLSCSPISGHRSVSWYQQTPGQGLQFLFEYFSETQRNKGNFPGRFSGRQFSNSRSEMNVSTLELGDSALYLCASSPAGGKRTGELFFGEGSRLTVL.